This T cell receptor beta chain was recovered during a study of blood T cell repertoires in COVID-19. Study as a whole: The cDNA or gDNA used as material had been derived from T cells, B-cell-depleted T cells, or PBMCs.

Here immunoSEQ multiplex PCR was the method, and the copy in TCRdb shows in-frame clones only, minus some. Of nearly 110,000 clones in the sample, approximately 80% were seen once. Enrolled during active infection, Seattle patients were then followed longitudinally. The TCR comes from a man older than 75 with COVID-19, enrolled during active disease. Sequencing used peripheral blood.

The CDR3 loop is CASSPRTSGSVPPETQYF. The CDR3 DNA is TGTGCCAGCTCACCACGGACTAGCGGGAGTGTTCCCCCCGAGACCCAGTACTTC. The chain uses TRBV18 and TRBJ2-5, with 13 bases identical to TRBD2. Germline CDR1 is KGHSH and CDR2 is LQKENI. There are 18 residues in the CDR3. The ends lost 1 base at V and 5 bases at J; junction bases unmatched: 10.